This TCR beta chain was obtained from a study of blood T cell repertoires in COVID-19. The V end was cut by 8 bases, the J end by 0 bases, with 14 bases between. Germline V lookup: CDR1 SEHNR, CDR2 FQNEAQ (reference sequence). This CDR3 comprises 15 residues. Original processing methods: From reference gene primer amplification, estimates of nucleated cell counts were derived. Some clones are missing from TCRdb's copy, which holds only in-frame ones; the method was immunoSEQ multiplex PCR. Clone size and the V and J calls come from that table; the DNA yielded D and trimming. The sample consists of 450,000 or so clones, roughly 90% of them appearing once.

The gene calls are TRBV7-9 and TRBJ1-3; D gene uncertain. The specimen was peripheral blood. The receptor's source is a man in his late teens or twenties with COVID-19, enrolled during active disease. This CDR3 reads CASSLGGFSGNTIYF. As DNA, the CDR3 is TGTGCCAGCTCTCTCGGCGGTTTCTCTGGAAACACCATATATTTT.